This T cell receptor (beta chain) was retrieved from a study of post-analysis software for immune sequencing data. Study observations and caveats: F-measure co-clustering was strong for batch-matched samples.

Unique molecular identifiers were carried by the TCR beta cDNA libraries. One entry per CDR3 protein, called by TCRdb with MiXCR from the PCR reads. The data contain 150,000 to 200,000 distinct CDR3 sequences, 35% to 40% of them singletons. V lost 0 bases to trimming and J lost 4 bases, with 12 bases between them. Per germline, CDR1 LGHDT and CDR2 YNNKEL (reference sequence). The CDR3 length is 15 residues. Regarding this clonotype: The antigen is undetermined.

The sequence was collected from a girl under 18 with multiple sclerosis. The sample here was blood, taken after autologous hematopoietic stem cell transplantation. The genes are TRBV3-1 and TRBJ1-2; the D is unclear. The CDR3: CASSQEVHGPYGYTF. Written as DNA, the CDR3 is TGTGCCAGCAGCCAAGAAGTACACGGACCCTATGGCTACACCTTC.